This T cell receptor beta chain was documented in a study of blood T cell repertoires in COVID-19. The wider study: The analysed material was cDNA or gDNA that came from T cells, B-cell-depleted T cells, or PBMCs.

Methods used by the authors: Reference gene primer amplification gave estimated nucleated cell counts. Produced via immunoSEQ multiplex PCR; TCRdb's table is partial and in-frame only. For V, J and clone size, that table is used; D and trimming come from the DNA. In the table there are about 120,000 clones, about 90% of which are singletons. The V segment lost 3 bases and the J segment 5 bases; nucleotides outside the gene matches: 10. From germline, CDR1 is KGHSH and CDR2 LQKENI. The CDR3 loop spans 17 amino acids. The TCR sequence derives from a woman aged 55-69 years with COVID-19, enrolled during active disease. This sequence joins TRBV18 and TRBJ2-2, with TRBD1 matching over 9 bases. The sample taken for sequencing was peripheral blood. The CDR3 here is CASSPGIQGARTGELFF. The CDR3 DNA is TGTGCCAGCTCACCGGGCATACAGGGGGCGCGGACCGGGGAGCTGTTTTTT.